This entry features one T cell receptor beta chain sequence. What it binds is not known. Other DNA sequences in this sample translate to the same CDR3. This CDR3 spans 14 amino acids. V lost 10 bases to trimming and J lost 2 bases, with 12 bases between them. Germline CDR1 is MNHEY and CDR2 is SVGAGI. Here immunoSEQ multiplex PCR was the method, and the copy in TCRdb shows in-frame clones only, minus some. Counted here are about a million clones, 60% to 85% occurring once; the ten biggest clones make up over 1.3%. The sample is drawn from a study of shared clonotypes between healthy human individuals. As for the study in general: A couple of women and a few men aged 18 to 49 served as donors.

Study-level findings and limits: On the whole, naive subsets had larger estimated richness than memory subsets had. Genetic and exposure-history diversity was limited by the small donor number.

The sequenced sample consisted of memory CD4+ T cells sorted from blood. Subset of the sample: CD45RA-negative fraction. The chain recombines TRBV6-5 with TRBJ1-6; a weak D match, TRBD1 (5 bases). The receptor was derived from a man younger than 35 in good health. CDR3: CATSRDPYNSPLHF. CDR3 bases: TGTGCCACCTCGAGGGACCCCTATAATTCACCCCTCCACTTT.